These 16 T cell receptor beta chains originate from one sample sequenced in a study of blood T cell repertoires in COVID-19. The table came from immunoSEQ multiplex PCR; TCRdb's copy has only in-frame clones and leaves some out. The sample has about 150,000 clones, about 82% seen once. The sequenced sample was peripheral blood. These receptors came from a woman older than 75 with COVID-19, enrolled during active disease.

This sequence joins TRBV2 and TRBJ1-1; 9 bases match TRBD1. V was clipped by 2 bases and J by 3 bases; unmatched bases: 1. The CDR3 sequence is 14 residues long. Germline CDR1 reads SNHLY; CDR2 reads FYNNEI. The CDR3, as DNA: TGTGCCAGCAGTGAACGGACAGGGGACACTGAAGCTTTCTTT. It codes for CASSERTGDTEAFF.

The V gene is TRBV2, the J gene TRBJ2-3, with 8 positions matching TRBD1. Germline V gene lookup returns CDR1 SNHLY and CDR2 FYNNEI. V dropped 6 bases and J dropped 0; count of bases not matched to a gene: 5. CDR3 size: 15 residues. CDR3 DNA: TGTGCCAGCAGGGCGGGACAGGTTAGCACAGATACGCAGTATTTT. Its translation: CASRAGQVSTDTQYF.

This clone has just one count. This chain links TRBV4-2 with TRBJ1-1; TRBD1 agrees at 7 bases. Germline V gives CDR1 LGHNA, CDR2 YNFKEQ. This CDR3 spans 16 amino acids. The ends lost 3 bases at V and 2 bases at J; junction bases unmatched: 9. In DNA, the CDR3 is TGTGCCAGCAGCCAGACCACCACAGGGGATAACACTGAAGCTTTCTTT. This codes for CASSQTTTGDNTEAFF.

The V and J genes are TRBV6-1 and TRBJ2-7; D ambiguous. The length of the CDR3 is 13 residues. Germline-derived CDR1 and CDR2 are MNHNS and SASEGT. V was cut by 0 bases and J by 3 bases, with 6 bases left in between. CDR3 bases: TGTGCCAGCAGTGAAGCCCCTTTCTACGAGCAGTACTTC. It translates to CASSEAPFYEQYF.

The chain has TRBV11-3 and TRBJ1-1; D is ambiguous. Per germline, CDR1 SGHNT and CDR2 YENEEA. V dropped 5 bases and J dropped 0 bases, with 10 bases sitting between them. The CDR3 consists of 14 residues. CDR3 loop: CASSLGRLNTEAFF. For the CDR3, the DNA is TGTGCCAGCAGCCTGGGGAGGCTGAACACTGAAGCTTTCTTT.

For the CDR3, the DNA is TGTGCCAGCAGCGGGACTAGCGGGGTGAAAAACATTCAGTACTTC. Its translation: CASSGTSGVKNIQYF. The chain recombines TRBV5-4 with TRBJ2-4, with TRBD2 identical over 13 bases. The CDR3 length is 15 residues. CDR1 is SGHNT and CDR2 is YYREEE in the germline V gene (reference sequence). V shed 4 bases and J 4 bases; nucleotides not matched to a gene: 2.

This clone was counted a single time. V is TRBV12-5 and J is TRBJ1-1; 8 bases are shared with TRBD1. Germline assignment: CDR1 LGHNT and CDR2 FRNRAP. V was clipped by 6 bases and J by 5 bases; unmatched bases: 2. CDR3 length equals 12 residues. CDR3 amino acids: CASGTGETEAFF. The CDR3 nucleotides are TGTGCTAGTGGGACAGGGGAGACTGAAGCTTTCTTT.

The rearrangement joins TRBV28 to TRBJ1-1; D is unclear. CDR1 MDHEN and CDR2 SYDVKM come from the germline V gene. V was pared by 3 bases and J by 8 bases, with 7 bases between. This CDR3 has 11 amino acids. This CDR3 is CASSLVREAFF. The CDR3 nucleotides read TGTGCCAGCAGTTTGGTCAGGGAAGCTTTCTTT. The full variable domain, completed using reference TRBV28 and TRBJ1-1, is DVKVTQSSRYLVKRTGEKVFLECVQDMDHENMFWYRQDPGLGLRLIYFSYDVKMKEKGDIPEGYSVSREKKERFSLILESASTNQTSMYLCASSLVREAFFGQGTRLTVV.

The CDR3 DNA sequence: TGTGCCAGCAGCCGGGATAATCAGCCCCAGCATTTT. Translated: CASSRDNQPQHF. The chain has TRBV7-9 and TRBJ1-5; D unclear. The V gene lost 5 bases and the J gene lost 4 bases, with 6 bases spanning the gap. Looked up from germline, CDR1 is SEHNR and CDR2 is FQNEAQ (reference sequence). This CDR3 has 12 residues.

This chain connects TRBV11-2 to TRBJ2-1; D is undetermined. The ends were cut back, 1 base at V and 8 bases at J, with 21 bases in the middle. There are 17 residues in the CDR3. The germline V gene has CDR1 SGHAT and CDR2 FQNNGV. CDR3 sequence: CASSLGGRMGGGDEQFF. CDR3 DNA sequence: TGTGCCAGCAGCTTAGGAGGAAGAATGGGTGGCGGCGATGAGCAGTTCTTC. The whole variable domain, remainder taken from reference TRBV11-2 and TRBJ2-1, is EAGVAQSPRYKIIEKRQSVAFWCNPISGHATLYWYQQILGQGPKLLIQFQNNGVVDDSQLPKDRFSAERLKGVDSTLKIQPAKLEDSAVYLCASSLGGRMGGGDEQFFGPGTRLTVL.

As DNA, the CDR3 is TGTGCCAGCAGCTTACTTAACAGGGAATATGGCTACACCTTC. It is translated as CASSLLNREYGYTF. V and J are TRBV13 and TRBJ1-2; D might be TRBD1 (6 bases). Germline values: CDR1 PRHDT, CDR2 FYEKMQ (reference sequence). V lost 2 bases and J 5 bases, leaving 12 bases between the germline ends. CDR3 size: 14 residues.

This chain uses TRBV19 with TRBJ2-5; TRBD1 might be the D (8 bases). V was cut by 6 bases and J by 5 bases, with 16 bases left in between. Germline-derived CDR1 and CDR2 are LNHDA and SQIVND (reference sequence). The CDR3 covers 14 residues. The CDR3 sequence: CASSTGGAGETQYF. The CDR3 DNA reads TGTGCCAGTAGCACAGGGGGGGCGGGGGAGACCCAGTACTTC.

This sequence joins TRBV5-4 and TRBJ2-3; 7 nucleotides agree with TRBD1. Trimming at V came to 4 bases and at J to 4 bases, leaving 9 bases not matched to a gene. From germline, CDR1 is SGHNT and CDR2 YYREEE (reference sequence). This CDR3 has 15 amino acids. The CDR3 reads CASSSTGVAADTQYF. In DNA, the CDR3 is TGTGCCAGCAGCAGTACAGGGGTCGCCGCAGATACGCAGTATTTT.

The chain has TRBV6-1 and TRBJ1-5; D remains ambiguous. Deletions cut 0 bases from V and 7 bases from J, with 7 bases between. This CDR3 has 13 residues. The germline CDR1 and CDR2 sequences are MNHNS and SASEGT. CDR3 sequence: CASSEAIRQPQHF. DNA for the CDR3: TGTGCCAGCAGTGAAGCGATTAGACAGCCCCAGCATTTT.

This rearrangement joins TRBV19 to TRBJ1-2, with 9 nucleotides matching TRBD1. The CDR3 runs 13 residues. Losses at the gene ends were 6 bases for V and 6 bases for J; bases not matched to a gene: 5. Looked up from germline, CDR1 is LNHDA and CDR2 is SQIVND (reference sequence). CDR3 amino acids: CASRLQGADGYTF. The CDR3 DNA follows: TGTGCCAGTAGGCTACAGGGGGCGGATGGCTACACCTTC.

Here the CDR3 DNA reads TGTGCCAGCAGTTCCCATAGCGGGCCCCACCAAGAGACCCAGTACTTC. It yields the protein CASSSHSGPHQETQYF. This chain links TRBV6-2 or TRBV6-3 with TRBJ2-5; the match to TRBD2 covers 7 bases. This CDR3 is built from 16 residues. Germline CDR1 MNHEY, CDR2 SVGEGT. Trimming took 4 bases from V and 0 from J; bases not matched to a gene: 8.